This T cell receptor beta chain emerged from a study of blood T cell repertoires in COVID-19. Study background: Acute and convalescent COVID-19 samples came from the United States, Italy and Spain. Sources were T cells, B-cell-depleted T cells, or PBMCs; the material itself was cDNA or gDNA.

Per the authors' pipeline: Estimates of nucleated cell counts were drawn from the amplification of reference gene primers. Produced via immunoSEQ multiplex PCR; TCRdb's table is partial and in-frame only. The V and J calls and clone size are taken from that table; D and trimming were inferred from the DNA. The table records some 160,000 clones, around four fifths of them present only once. The germline V gene has CDR1 GTSNPN and CDR2 SVGIG (reference sequence). V lost 1 base to trimming and J lost 2 bases, with 15 bases between them. This CDR3 has 15 residues. This clonotype was sampled from a woman in her seventies who had recovered from COVID-19. This chain joins TRBV30 and TRBJ2-7, with D possibly being TRBD1 (6 bases). Sample: peripheral blood. As DNA, the CDR3 is TGTGCCTGGAGTGGGGCGGACAGCCTTACCTACGAGCAGTACTTC. It yields the protein CAWSGADSLTYEQYF.